Listed here are 16 T cell receptor beta chains from one sample, sequenced in a study of T cell changes during pregnancy in multiple sclerosis. Generated by immunoSEQ multiplex PCR, the TCRdb table keeps only in-frame clones and is missing some. The repertoire holds about 92,000 clones, with over 80% as singletons. Here the sequenced sample was peripheral blood, taken in the first trimester of pregnancy. The source is a female donor with multiple sclerosis, enrolled in a pregnancy study.

In this sample, this clone turned up a few times. V gene TRBV6-5 combines with J gene TRBJ2-2; perhaps TRBD2 as D (6 bases). This CDR3 spans 14 amino acids. The germline V and J ends were trimmed by 10 bases and 1 base, with 13 bases remaining between them. Per germline, CDR1 MNHEY and CDR2 SVGAGI. DNA for the CDR3: TGTGCCACCCGGAGGGGACTGAACACCGGGGAGCTGTTTTTT. Its translation: CATRRGLNTGELFF.

The rearrangement links TRBV18 to TRBJ1-3; the match to TRBD1 covers 8 bases. The CDR3 is 16 residues long. Per the germline V gene, CDR1 is KGHSH and CDR2 is LQKENI. V dropped 3 bases and J dropped 1; count of bases not matched to a gene: 5. CDR3 in DNA: TGTGCCAGCTCACCCTTTCAGGGGGCATCTGGAAACACCATATATTTT. Encoded protein: CASSPFQGASGNTIYF.

This rearrangement joins TRBV19 to TRBJ1-2; D unresolved. Germline V gives CDR1 LNHDA, CDR2 SQIVND (reference sequence). The V gene lost 6 bases and the J gene lost 5 bases, with 19 bases spanning the gap. CDR3 size: 15 residues. The CDR3 here is CASSSTGFLLYGYTF. The CDR3 nucleotides read TGTGCCAGTAGCTCGACGGGATTTCTGCTATATGGCTACACCTTC.

This chain links TRBV5-1 with TRBJ2-7, with TRBD2 matching 12 bases. Trimming removed 5 bases from V and 4 bases from J; junction bases left unmatched: 10. The CDR3 consists of 16 residues. Germline V gene sequence: CDR1 SGHRS, CDR2 YFSETQ. Written as DNA, the CDR3 is TGCGCCAGCAGTCGAACCACTAGCGGGAGGTTTTACGAGCAGTACTTC. It yields the protein CASSRTTSGRFYEQYF. Together with reference TRBV5-1 and TRBJ2-7, the CDR3 gives the full variable domain: KAGVTQTPRYLIKTRGQQVTLSCSPISGHRSVSWYQQTPGQGLQFLFEYFSETQRNKGNFPGRFSGRQFSNSRSEMNVSTLELGDSALYLCASSRTTSGRFYEQYFGPGTRLTVT.

The J gene is TRBJ2-7, the V gene TRBV29-1; maybe TRBD1 (5 bases). Per germline, CDR1 SQVTM and CDR2 ANQGSEA. This CDR3 has 13 residues. Trimming left V 5 bases short and J 9 bases short, with 20 bases between. CDR3 coding DNA: TGCAGCGTTTCCCCGGACACCGGCCGAGGGCAGTACTTC. Encoded protein: CSVSPDTGRGQYF.

Only one count was recorded for this clone. V gene TRBV7-6 combines with J gene TRBJ2-2, with 7 bases matching TRBD1. V trimming: 4 bases; J trimming: 1 base; junction bases outside the gene matches: 0. CDR1 SGHVS and CDR2 FNYEAQ come from the germline V gene. The CDR3 runs 14 residues. CDR3 loop: CASSYRGNTGELFF. CDR3 nucleotide sequence: TGTGCCAGCAGCTACAGGGGGAACACCGGGGAGCTGTTTTTT. The whole variable domain, filled in from reference TRBV7-6 and TRBJ2-2, reads GAGVSQSPRYKVTKRGQDVALRCDPISGHVSLYWYRQALGQGPEFLTYFNYEAQQDKSGLPNDRFSAERPEGSISTLTIQRTEQRDSAMYRCASSYRGNTGELFFGEGSRLTVL.

This rearrangement joins TRBV6-5 to TRBJ1-2; 8 bases are shared with TRBD1. CDR3 length: 13 residues. Trimming took 6 bases from V and 6 from J; bases not matched to a gene: 6. CDR1 is MNHEY, CDR2 SVGAGI, per germline. The CDR3 protein is CASRMGQVHGYTF. Here the CDR3 DNA reads TGTGCCAGCAGAATGGGACAGGTACATGGCTACACCTTC.

This clone showed up just once. A junction boundary mismatches the germline segment, possibly from a read error. The chain combines TRBV19 with TRBJ2-6; maybe TRBD1 (5 bases). The CDR3 runs to 13 residues. Per germline, CDR1 LNHDA and CDR2 SQIVND (reference sequence). The CDR3 reads CASSGDGASVLTF. The CDR3 coding sequence is TGTGCCAGTTCAGGAGATGGGGCCAGCGTCCTGACTTTC.

The chain recombines TRBV5-6 with TRBJ1-1; D might be TRBD1 (6 bases). The CDR3 is 15 amino acids. V was pared by 3 bases and J by 4 bases, with 16 bases between. Germline V gives CDR1 SGHDT, CDR2 YYEEEE. CDR3 residues: CASSSRLQGSTEAFF. The CDR3 nucleotides read TGTGCCAGCAGCTCCCGGTTACAGGGAAGCACTGAAGCTTTCTTT.

This clone was seen ten or more times. The rearrangement joins TRBV13 to TRBJ1-2; D unresolved. There are 15 residues in the CDR3. Trimming took off 5 bases at V and 1 base at J, with 14 bases between the two ends. The germline gives CDR1 PRHDT, CDR2 FYEKMQ (reference sequence). CDR3 in amino acids: CASSTRRLNNYGYTF. CDR3 nucleotide sequence: TGTGCCAGCAGCACCCGACGACTGAATAACTATGGCTACACCTTC.

This clone was seen just once. V is TRBV11-2 and J is TRBJ2-3, with D perhaps matching TRBD2 (6 bases). Germline CDR1 and CDR2: SGHAT and FQNNGV. This CDR3 spans 11 amino acids. V was pared by 11 bases and J by 3 bases, with 9 bases between. This CDR3 is CASEGTDTQYF. CDR3 bases: TGTGCCTCGGAGGGGACAGATACGCAGTATTTT.

J is TRBJ1-5 and V is TRBV5-8; D perhaps matches TRBD1 (6 bases). This CDR3 region has 13 residues. CDR1 and CDR2 (germline): SGHTS, YDEGEE. Deletions cut 4 bases from V and 11 bases from J, with 16 bases between. The CDR3 DNA follows: TGTGCCAGCAGCGGGGGGGGGCATATCTCCCAGCATTTT. Amino acids: CASSGGGHISQHF.

V gene TRBV28 combines with J gene TRBJ2-1; 8 bases agree with TRBD2. Unmatched junction bases numbered 15, after V lost 5 bases and J lost 6 bases. The CDR3 has 17 residues. Germline CDR1 MDHEN, CDR2 SYDVKM. CDR3 protein: CASSVGGASGHGNEQFF. The CDR3 coding sequence is TGTGCCAGCAGTGTCGGAGGGGCTAGCGGGCACGGCAATGAGCAGTTCTTC.

The V gene is TRBV27, the J gene TRBJ2-7; D gene unclear. The CDR3 consists of 12 residues. From germline, CDR1 is MNHEY and CDR2 SMNVEV (reference sequence). V lost 4 bases and J lost 5, with 9 bases in between. CDR3: CASSSNVDEQYF. Written as DNA, the CDR3 is TGTGCCAGCAGTTCTAATGTGGACGAGCAGTACTTC.

The chain employs TRBV13 and TRBJ2-7; tentative D call: TRBD1 (6 bases). The CDR3 extends over 13 amino acids. Germline loops: CDR1 PRHDT, CDR2 FYEKMQ (reference sequence). V shed 6 bases and J shed 3 bases, with 12 bases lying between them. This CDR3 reads CASSSTGFYEQYF. The CDR3 DNA reads as TGTGCCAGCAGTTCAACAGGGTTCTACGAGCAGTACTTC.

CDR3 coding DNA: TGTGCCTGGAGTGGAATAGATCCTCTAAGAGAGCAGTACTTC. It specifies CAWSGIDPLREQYF. This chain joins TRBV30 and TRBJ2-7; no clear D gene. V lost 1 base and J 7 bases, leaving 17 bases between the germline ends. CDR3 length: 14 residues. Germline V CDR1 and CDR2: GTSNPN, SVGIG (reference sequence).